These 16 T cell receptor beta chains originate from one sample sequenced in a study of cytomegalovirus exposure and HLA in healthy donors. The assay was immunoSEQ multiplex PCR, and TCRdb's table has in-frame clones only and misses some. The repertoire holds 160,000 or so clones, with less than 90% as singletons. The source material was PBMCs. These receptor sequences come from a man aged 25-45 years in good health and CMV-seropositive.

The chain employs TRBV4-2 and TRBJ2-1; TRBD2 matches 12 bases. Germline trimming cut 2 bases from V and 5 bases from J; bases unmatched to any gene: 7. This CDR3 comprises 17 residues. CDR1 is LGHNA and CDR2 is YNFKEQ in the germline V gene. The CDR3 sequence: CASSQNPGTSGHNEQFF. For the CDR3, the DNA is TGTGCCAGCAGCCAAAACCCCGGGACTAGCGGGCACAATGAGCAGTTCTTC.

The rearrangement uses TRBV6-1 and TRBJ1-1; D is uncertain. CDR1 MNHNS and CDR2 SASEGT come from the germline V gene. V was trimmed by 6 bases and J by 2 bases, leaving 16 bases between them. The CDR3 covers 15 residues. This CDR3 reads CASSAPAGFNTEAFF. The DNA of the CDR3 is TGTGCCAGCAGCGCCCCCGCCGGTTTCAACACTGAAGCTTTCTTT.

The CDR3 here is CAWKGGRETQYF. The DNA for the CDR3 is TGTGCCTGGAAAGGGGGTCGAGAGACCCAGTACTTC. The V and J genes are TRBV30 and TRBJ2-5; a weak D match, TRBD1 (6 bases). Looked up from germline, CDR1 is GTSNPN and CDR2 is SVGIG (reference sequence). With 4 bases removed from V and 4 bases from J, the gap between germline ends came to 10 bases. The CDR3 has 12 amino acids.

The chain is built from TRBV6-6 and TRBJ1-2; TRBD1 agrees at 7 bases. V lost 2 bases, J lost 4 bases, and 1 base stayed unmatched. Looked up from germline, CDR1 is MNHNY and CDR2 is SVGAGI (reference sequence). The CDR3 is 13 residues long. The DNA of the CDR3 is TGTGCCAGCAGTTACCCAGGGGGCTATGGCTACACCTTC. Its protein product is CASSYPGGYGYTF.

The chain recombines TRBV5-4 with TRBJ2-1; D remains unclear. V shed 4 bases and J shed 0 bases, with 20 bases lying between them. In germline, CDR1 is SGHNT, CDR2 YYREEE (reference sequence). The CDR3 length is 18 residues. CDR3 region: CASSPTPFSEISYNEQFF. For the CDR3, the DNA is TGTGCCAGCAGCCCGACTCCCTTCAGTGAGATCTCCTACAATGAGCAGTTCTTC.

V usage is TRBV2 and J usage is TRBJ2-7; 16 bases align to TRBD2. Per the germline V gene, CDR1 is SNHLY and CDR2 is FYNNEI. Trimming cost V 4 bases and J 3 bases; bases outside gene matches: 6. CDR3 size: 17 residues. The CDR3 coding sequence is TGTGCCAGCAGTGTACCGGGACTAGCGGGAGGGGGCTACGAGCAGTACTTC. This translates into CASSVPGLAGGGYEQYF. The complete variable domain, with remaining parts taken from reference TRBV2 and TRBJ2-7, reads EPEVTQTPSHQVTQMGQEVILRCVPISNHLYFYWYRQILGQKVEFLVSFYNNEISEKSEIFDDQFSVERPDGSNFTLKIRSTKLEDSAMYFCASSVPGLAGGGYEQYFGPGTRLTVT.

The gene calls are TRBV6-6 and TRBJ1-5, with 8 bases aligning to TRBD1. With 6 bases clipped from V and 4 bases from J, the junction kept 5 bases outside the gene matches. The CDR3 consists of 14 residues. Germline V gene lookup returns CDR1 MNHNY and CDR2 SVGAGI (reference sequence). CDR3 DNA sequence: TGTGCCAGCAGCCAGGGACAGGAGAATCAGCCCCAGCATTTT. This sequence encodes CASSQGQENQPQHF.

The chain joins TRBV28 to TRBJ1-4; 7 bases agree with TRBD1. The CDR3 consists of 16 residues. Germline trimming cut 5 bases from V and 0 bases from J; bases unmatched to any gene: 6. Germline values: CDR1 MDHEN, CDR2 SYDVKM. The CDR3 is CASSAGTASTNEKLFF. The CDR3 DNA is TGTGCCAGCAGTGCAGGGACAGCGTCAACTAATGAAAAACTGTTTTTT.

The rearrangement uses TRBV2 and TRBJ1-6; D is perhaps TRBD1 (5 bases). Germline CDR1 SNHLY, CDR2 FYNNEI. Between the trimmed V and J ends, which lost 6 bases and 5 bases, there was a span of 14 bases. The CDR3 covers 15 residues. CDR3 loop: CASSYRGANNSPLHF. The CDR3 region has the DNA TGTGCCAGCAGCTACCGCGGGGCTAATAATTCACCCCTCCACTTT.

The chain has TRBV28 and TRBJ1-5; 7 bases fit TRBD1. CDR1 is MDHEN and CDR2 is SYDVKM in the germline V gene. The V segment lost 3 bases and the J segment 3 bases; nucleotides outside the gene matches: 5. The length of the CDR3 is 15 residues. CDR3 residues: CASSFPGQINQPQHF. CDR3 DNA sequence: TGTGCCAGCAGTTTCCCGGGACAGATCAATCAGCCCCAGCATTTT.

V usage is TRBV4-1 and J usage is TRBJ1-1; maybe TRBD1 (5 bases). V was trimmed by 3 bases and J by 1 base, leaving 18 bases between them. This CDR3 spans 17 amino acids. Germline V gene lookup returns CDR1 MGHRA and CDR2 YSYEKL. This chain's CDR3 is CASSQGGGSATNTEAFF. In DNA form, the CDR3 reads TGCGCCAGCAGCCAGGGCGGGGGTTCGGCGACGAACACTGAAGCTTTCTTT.

V usage is TRBV4-1 and J usage is TRBJ1-3, with TRBD1 matching over 7 bases. This CDR3 has 16 amino acids. The V and J ends lost 6 bases and 0 bases, in that order; junction bases with no gene match: 8. The germline V gene encodes CDR1 MGHRA and CDR2 YSYEKL. This chain's CDR3 is CASRSDRVRSGNTIYF. CDR3 nucleotide sequence: TGCGCCAGCAGAAGTGACAGGGTTCGCTCTGGAAACACCATATATTTT.

The count of this clone is one. The gene calls are TRBV9 and TRBJ2-1; TRBD1 aligns across 8 bases. The CDR3 sequence is 16 residues long. Germline V gene data show CDR1 as SGDLS and CDR2 as YYNGEE. Trimming cost V 2 bases and J 10 bases; bases outside gene matches: 14. CDR3: CASSVGGTGIQIEQFF. The CDR3 bases are TGTGCCAGCAGCGTTGGGGGGACAGGCATCCAAATCGAGCAGTTCTTC. Supplemented by reference TRBV9 and TRBJ2-1, the full variable domain reads DSGVTQTPKHLITATGQRVTLRCSPRSGDLSVYWYQQSLDQGLQFLIQYYNGEERAKGNILERFSAQQFPDLHSELNLSSLELGDSALYFCASSVGGTGIQIEQFFGPGTRLTVL.

The chain is built from TRBV30 and TRBJ2-2; 7 bases map to TRBD2. CDR3 size: 14 residues. V shed 1 base, J shed 6 bases, and the junction held 5 bases outside the gene matches. CDR1 is GTSNPN, CDR2 SVGIG, per germline (reference sequence). The CDR3 sequence is CAWSGLGGAGELFF. As DNA, the CDR3 is TGTGCCTGGAGTGGTTTGGGGGGGGCCGGGGAGCTGTTTTTT.

The chain couples TRBV25-1 to TRBJ2-1; D perhaps matches TRBD2 (6 bases). V dropped 5 bases and J dropped 7 bases, with 9 bases sitting between them. Germline V gene sequence: CDR1 MGHDK, CDR2 SYGVNS. The CDR3 runs to 12 residues. The CDR3 coding sequence is TGTGCCAGCAGTCCGGCGGGGAATGAGCAGTTCTTC. Its translation is CASSPAGNEQFF.

The chain uses TRBV7-9 and TRBJ2-7, with 8 bases that match TRBD2. The CDR3 is 14 amino acids. Germline CDR1 SEHNR, CDR2 FQNEAQ (reference sequence). V shed 7 bases and J 2 bases; nucleotides not matched to a gene: 7. CDR3 residues: CASILSGIPYEQYF. Written as DNA, the CDR3 is TGTGCCAGCATCCTTAGCGGGATCCCCTACGAGCAGTACTTC.